This entry describes one T cell receptor beta chain. This CDR3 comprises 14 residues. Germline values: CDR1 SGHAT, CDR2 FQNNGV. Trimming pared 0 bases from V and 9 bases from J, leaving 12 bases between. This sample is part of a study of cytomegalovirus exposure and HLA in healthy donors. PCR used 60 Vbeta primers and 13 Jbeta primers. Sequencing was performed with immunoSEQ multiplex PCR; in TCRdb, only in-frame clones are kept and a portion is missing. The sample lists over 150,000 clones; 70% to 80% were seen once. This TCR was recovered from a woman in her fifties or sixties in good health and CMV-seronegative. The sequencing input was PBMCs. The chain carries TRBV11-2 and TRBJ2-1; D may be TRBD1 (5 bases). This CDR3 reads CASSLERGTVEQFF. For the CDR3, the DNA is TGTGCCAGCAGCTTAGAAAGGGGAACAGTTGAGCAGTTCTTC.